The sample holds many counts of the clone carrying this T cell receptor beta chain. The read terminates 3 residues before the CDR3 end, so the remaining end is supplied by the germline J gene. The CDR3 spans 14 residues. The germline gives CDR1 DFQATT, CDR2 SNEGSKA (reference sequence). Clones were read by immunoSEQ multiplex PCR, and TCRdb kept only the in-frame ones, dropping some. The sample shows roughly 50,000 clones, none of them appearing just once. The data were taken from a study of T cell clonality in common variable immunodeficiency. The sequenced sample consisted of peripheral blood mononuclear cells. V and J are TRBV20-1 and TRBJ2-4; 12 bases map to TRBD2. The receptor was derived from a person aged 18 to 75 in good health. CDR3 protein: CSASGTSGSDTQYF. Partial CDR3 DNA: TGCAGTGCTAGTGGGACTAGCGGGTCCGATACT.